Sequencing of this T cell receptor beta chain was carried out in a study of post-analysis software for immune sequencing data. Findings and caveats of the study: Controls showed lower frequencies than patients for roughly 5 TRBV segments, and TRBV5-6, TRBV5-1 and TRBV20-1 were among these.

The CDR3 runs 15 residues. Germline CDR1 reads DFQATT; CDR2 reads SNEGSKA (reference sequence). V was trimmed by 3 bases and J by 0 bases, leaving 15 bases between them. There are a few counts of this clonotype. Its specificity is not known. Unique molecular identifiers had been added to the TCR beta cDNA libraries. Using its own MiXCR run on the PCR reads, TCRdb lists one record per CDR3 protein. This sample yields fewer than 700,000 distinct CDR3 sequences, of which roughly 45% are seen a single time; roughly 1.7% belongs to the top ten. This clonotype was sampled from a girl between 5 and 17 years old with multiple sclerosis. Material for sequencing was blood. J is TRBJ2-7 and V is TRBV20-1; unclear D gene. CDR3 sequence reads: CSASFASVSSYEQYF. Written as DNA, the CDR3 is TGCAGTGCTAGTTTTGCCAGCGTTAGCTCCTACGAGCAGTACTTC.